This section outlines one T cell receptor (beta chain) sequence together with its context. What it recognizes is unknown. The data stem from a study of T cell repertoires in cytomegalovirus infection. TCRdb called the reads again in MiXCR, with one record for every CDR3 protein. This table has 650,000 to 900,000 distinct CDR3 sequences, 32% appearing once. Trimming left V 5 bases short and J 6 bases short, with 17 bases between. The CDR3 runs to 14 residues. Germline CDR1 is WSHSY and CDR2 is SAAADI. The source is a human donor in good health (CMV status not recorded). Some clones in this sample may be carry-over from other donors' samples. Sequencing used cultured CD8+ T cells from PBMCs, obtained from culture after CMV antigen stimulation. This rearrangement joins TRBV10-2 to TRBJ2-7; D unresolved. The CDR3 nucleotides read TGCGCCAGCAGTCCCAGTCCCCTAGGCTCCGAGCAGTACTTC. Translating it yields CASSPSPLGSEQYF.